This T cell receptor (beta chain) was retrieved from a study of CD8 T cells in ankylosing spondylitis. Study-wide points: Clones linked to disease were reported to show significant enrichment in matched ankylosing spondylitis synovial fluid.

TCRdb re-called the 5' RACE reads with MiXCR, one entry per CDR3 protein. The sample holds a few hundred thousand distinct CDR3 sequences, roughly 10% seen once. Trimming pared 2 bases from V and 6 bases from J, leaving 14 bases between. This CDR3 region has 15 residues. CDR1 is SEHNR, CDR2 FQNEAQ, per germline (reference sequence). Details on this clonotype: The antigen is undetermined.

The sequenced sample was blood, either unsorted or a sorted T cell fraction (not recorded which). The chain employs TRBV7-9 and TRBJ2-1, with unresolved D. The TCR comes from a male donor with ankylosing spondylitis or in good health (not recorded which). CDR3 nucleotide sequence: TGTGCCAGCAGCTTAATCGGTGGCAGCGTCAATGAGCAGTTCTTC. It translates to CASSLIGGSVNEQFF.